One and the same sample provided the 13 T cell receptor beta chains below, sequenced in a study of blood T cell repertoires in COVID-19. The table came from immunoSEQ multiplex PCR; TCRdb's copy has only in-frame clones and leaves some out. Here the sample spans about 160,000 clones, about three quarters being singletons. What was sequenced was peripheral blood. The source is a man aged 55-75 years with acute or convalescent COVID-19.

In nucleotides, the CDR3 is TGTGCCAGCAGTTCCGACGAGGTTTGGGTCTATGGCTACACCTTC. Amino acids: CASSSDEVWVYGYTF. The chain couples TRBV6-2 or TRBV6-3 to TRBJ1-2; D unresolved. This CDR3 spans 15 amino acids. Germline V gene lookup returns CDR1 MNHEY and CDR2 SVGEGT. Trimming pared 4 bases from V and 4 bases from J, leaving 16 bases between.

V and J are TRBV7-8 and TRBJ1-3, with 8 bases matching TRBD1. From germline, CDR1 is SGHVS and CDR2 FQNEAQ. The CDR3 loop spans 15 amino acids. V dropped 5 bases and J dropped 0; count of bases not matched to a gene: 3. The CDR3 DNA sequence: TGTGCCAGCAGCCGAGACAGGGGCTCTGGAAACACCATATATTTT. Protein product: CASSRDRGSGNTIYF.

The chain employs TRBV27 and TRBJ1-1; weak D call: TRBD1 (6 bases). The V end was cut by 7 bases, the J end by 1 base, with 19 bases between. This CDR3 contains 16 residues. Germline V gene sequence: CDR1 MNHEY, CDR2 SMNVEV (reference sequence). The CDR3 is CASTPDKGQKNTEAFF. DNA for the CDR3: TGTGCCAGCACTCCTGACAAGGGACAAAAGAACACTGAAGCTTTCTTT.

The CDR3 sequence is CAGLRDRGFSGELFF. The CDR3, as DNA: TGTGCCGGTTTGCGGGACAGGGGTTTTTCCGGGGAGCTGTTTTTT. The V gene is TRBV2, the J gene TRBJ2-2; 10 nucleotides line up with TRBD1. V was clipped by 11 bases and J by 6 bases; unmatched bases: 12. This CDR3 region has 15 residues. The V gene's germline CDR1 is SNHLY and CDR2 FYNNEI.

This clone has a single count. The rearrangement uses TRBV19 and TRBJ1-2, with D uncertain. Germline CDR1 reads LNHDA; CDR2 reads SQIVND (reference sequence). The CDR3 contains 14 residues. V gave up 4 bases and J gave up 4 bases, with 13 bases separating them. Here the CDR3 reads CASSSRSGGYGYTF. The CDR3 coding sequence is TGTGCCAGTAGTAGCAGGTCGGGAGGCTATGGCTACACCTTC. Full variable domain (outside the CDR3, taken from reference TRBV19 and TRBJ1-2): DGGITQSPKYLFRKEGQNVTLSCEQNLNHDAMYWYRQDPGQGLRLIYYSQIVNDFQKGDIAEGYSVSREKKESFPLTVTSAQKNPTAFYLCASSSRSGGYGYTFGSGTRLTVV.

This clone was observed once. This chain joins TRBV4-3 and TRBJ2-3; D call uncertain. V dropped 1 base and J dropped 3 bases, with 14 bases sitting between them. The length of the CDR3 is 16 residues. From germline, CDR1 is LGHNA and CDR2 YSLEER. CDR3 in DNA: TGCGCCAGCAGCCAAGCACCCGAAGAGCGAACAGATACGCAGTATTTT. Protein sequence: CASSQAPEERTDTQYF.

The rearrangement links TRBV2 to TRBJ2-2; no definite D call. V was trimmed by 3 bases and J by 1 base, leaving 12 bases between them. The germline V gene encodes CDR1 SNHLY and CDR2 FYNNEI. This CDR3 contains 16 residues. CDR3 nucleotides: TGTGCCAGCAGTGATATAATATTACTGAACACCGGGGAGCTGTTTTTT. It encodes CASSDIILLNTGELFF.

The J gene is TRBJ2-3, the V gene TRBV10-1, with D possibly matching TRBD1 (5 bases). The CDR3 totals 15 residues. V was shortened by 0 bases and J by 3 bases, with 10 bases between the two germline ends. CDR1 WNHNN and CDR2 SYGVQD come from the germline V gene (reference sequence). Here the CDR3 DNA reads TGCGCCAGCAGTGAGTCGATCAGGGAAACAGATACGCAGTATTTT. Amino acids: CASSESIRETDTQYF.

The V gene is TRBV5-6, the J gene TRBJ2-1; 8 nucleotides agree with TRBD1. V dropped 4 bases and J dropped 6; count of bases not matched to a gene: 3. Germline V gene data show CDR1 as SGHDT and CDR2 as YYEEEE. There are 13 residues in the CDR3. CDR3 sequence: CASSGGTGNEQFF. The CDR3 nucleotides read TGTGCCAGCAGCGGGGGGACAGGCAATGAGCAGTTCTTC. Drawing the rest from reference TRBV5-6 and TRBJ2-1, the complete variable domain is DAGVTQSPTHLIKTRGQQVTLRCSPKSGHDTVSWYQQALGQGPQFIFQYYEEEERQRGNFPDRFSGHQFPNYSSELNVNALLLGDSALYLCASSGGTGNEQFFGPGTRLTVL.

The V and J genes are TRBV6-1 and TRBJ1-5; D might be TRBD1 (5 bases). Trimming took off 2 bases at V and 0 bases at J, with 11 bases between the two ends. The CDR3 length is 16 residues. Germline lookup yields CDR1 MNHNS and CDR2 SASEGT. The CDR3 loop reads CASSEQGVYSNQPQHF. CDR3 bases: TGTGCCAGCAGTGAACAGGGCGTATATAGCAATCAGCCCCAGCATTTT.

This rearrangement joins TRBV15 to TRBJ1-1, with 11 bases that match TRBD1. Germline CDR1 LNHNV, CDR2 YYDKDF (reference sequence). There are 16 residues in the CDR3. Trimming cost V 5 bases and J 3 bases; bases outside gene matches: 8. CDR3 DNA: TGTGCCACCAGCCCCGAGGGGACAGGGGGGGACACTGAAGCTTTCTTT. Translation gives CATSPEGTGGDTEAFF.

The V gene is TRBV5-8, the J gene TRBJ1-5, with 7 bases fitting TRBD1. The V segment lost 0 bases and the J segment 0 bases; nucleotides outside the gene matches: 0. Germline V CDR1 and CDR2: SGHTS, YDEGEE. The CDR3 has 15 residues. CDR3 bases: TGTGCCAGCAGCTTGGAGGGGGCTAGCAATCAGCCCCAGCATTTT. Encoded protein: CASSLEGASNQPQHF.

This clone showed up just once. The V and J genes are TRBV7-2 and TRBJ2-7; the match to TRBD1 covers 7 bases. Germline values: CDR1 SGHTA, CDR2 FQGNSA. This CDR3 spans 13 amino acids. V was clipped by 6 bases and J by 2 bases; unmatched bases: 4. This CDR3 is CASSFGTAYEQYF. In DNA form, the CDR3 reads TGTGCCAGCAGTTTTGGGACAGCCTACGAGCAGTACTTC.